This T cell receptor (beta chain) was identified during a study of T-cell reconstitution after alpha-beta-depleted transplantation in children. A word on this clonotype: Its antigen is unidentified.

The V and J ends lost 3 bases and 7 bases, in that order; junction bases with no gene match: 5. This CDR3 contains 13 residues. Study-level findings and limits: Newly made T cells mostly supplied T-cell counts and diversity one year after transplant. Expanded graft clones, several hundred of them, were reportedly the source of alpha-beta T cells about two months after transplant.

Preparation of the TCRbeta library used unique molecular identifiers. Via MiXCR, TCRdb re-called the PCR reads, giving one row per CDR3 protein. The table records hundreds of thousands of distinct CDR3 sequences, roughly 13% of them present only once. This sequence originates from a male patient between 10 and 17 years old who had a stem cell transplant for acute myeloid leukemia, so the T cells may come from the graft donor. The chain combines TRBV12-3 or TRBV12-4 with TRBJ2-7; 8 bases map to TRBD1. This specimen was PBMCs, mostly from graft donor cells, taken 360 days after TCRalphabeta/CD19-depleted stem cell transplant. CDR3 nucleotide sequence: TGTGCCAGCAGTTTTGGACAGGGTGTTGAGCAGTACTTC. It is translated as CASSFGQGVEQYF.